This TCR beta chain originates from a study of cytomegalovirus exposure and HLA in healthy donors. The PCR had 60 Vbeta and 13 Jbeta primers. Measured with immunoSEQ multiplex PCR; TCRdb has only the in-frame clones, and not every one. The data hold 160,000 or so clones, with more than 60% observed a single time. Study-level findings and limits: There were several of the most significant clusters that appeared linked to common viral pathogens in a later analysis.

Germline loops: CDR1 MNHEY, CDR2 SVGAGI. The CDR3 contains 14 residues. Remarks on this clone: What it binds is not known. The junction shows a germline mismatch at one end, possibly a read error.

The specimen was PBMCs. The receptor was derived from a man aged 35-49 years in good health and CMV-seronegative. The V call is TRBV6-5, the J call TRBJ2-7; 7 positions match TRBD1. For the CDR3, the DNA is TGTGCCAACAGTCTCAATGCAGGGGGCTACGAGCAGTACTTC. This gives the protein CANSLNAGGYEQYF.